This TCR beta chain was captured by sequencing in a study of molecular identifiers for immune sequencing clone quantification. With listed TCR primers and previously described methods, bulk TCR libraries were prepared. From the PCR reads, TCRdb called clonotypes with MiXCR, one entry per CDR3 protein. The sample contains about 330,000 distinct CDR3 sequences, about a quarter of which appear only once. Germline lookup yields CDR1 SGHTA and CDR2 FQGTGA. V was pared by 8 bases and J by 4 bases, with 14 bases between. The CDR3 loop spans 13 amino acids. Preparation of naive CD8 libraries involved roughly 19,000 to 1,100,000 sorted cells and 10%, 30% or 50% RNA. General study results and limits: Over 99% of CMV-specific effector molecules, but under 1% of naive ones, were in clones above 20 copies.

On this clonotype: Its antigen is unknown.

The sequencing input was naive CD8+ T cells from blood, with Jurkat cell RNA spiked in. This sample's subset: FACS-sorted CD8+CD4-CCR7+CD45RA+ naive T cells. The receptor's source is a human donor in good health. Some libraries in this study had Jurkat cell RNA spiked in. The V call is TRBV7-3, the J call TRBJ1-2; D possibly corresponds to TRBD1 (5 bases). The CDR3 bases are TGTGCCAGCGCACCGGGGGAAACCTATGGCTACACCTTC. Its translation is CASAPGETYGYTF. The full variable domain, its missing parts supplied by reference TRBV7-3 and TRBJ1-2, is GAGVSQTPSNKVTEKGKYVELRCDPISGHTALYWYRQSLGQGPEFLIYFQGTGAADDSGLPNDRFFAVRPEGSVSTLKIQRTERGDSAVYLCASAPGETYGYTFGSGTRLTVV.